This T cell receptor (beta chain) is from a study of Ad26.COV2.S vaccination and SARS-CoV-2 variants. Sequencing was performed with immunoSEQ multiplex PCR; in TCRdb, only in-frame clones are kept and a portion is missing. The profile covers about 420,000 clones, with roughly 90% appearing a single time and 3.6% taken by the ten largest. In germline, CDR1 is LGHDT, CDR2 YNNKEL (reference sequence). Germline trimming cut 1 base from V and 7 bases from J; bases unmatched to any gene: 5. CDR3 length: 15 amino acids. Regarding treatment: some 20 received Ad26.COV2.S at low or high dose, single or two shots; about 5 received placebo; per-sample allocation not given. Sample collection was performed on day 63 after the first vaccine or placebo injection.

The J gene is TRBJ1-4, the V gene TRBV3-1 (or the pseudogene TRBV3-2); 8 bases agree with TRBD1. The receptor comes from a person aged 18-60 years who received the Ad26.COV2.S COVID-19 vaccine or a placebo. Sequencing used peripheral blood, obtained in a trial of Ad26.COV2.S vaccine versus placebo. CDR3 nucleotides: TGTGCCAGCAGCCAAGGGACAGGGTACGGTGAAAAACTGTTTTTT. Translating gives CASSQGTGYGEKLFF.